This T cell receptor beta chain originates from a study of beta chain features in type 1 diabetes. This CDR3 is built from 14 residues. Between the trimmed V and J ends, which lost 6 bases and 4 bases, there was a span of 13 bases. CDR1 is MDHEN, CDR2 SYDVKM, per germline. Study-wide findings and caveats: Although PCR might favor shorter templates, it would do so equally in patients and controls. Type 1 diabetes patients had VDJ junctions that carried fewer insertions and more deletions. Within each of all four CD4+ subsets, Type 1 diabetes patients had TCRB CDR3s that were moderately but significantly shorter.

Every isolated RNA sample was fully reverse transcribed, so sequencing captured expressed TCRB transcripts. The assay was immunoSEQ multiplex PCR, and TCRdb's table has in-frame clones only and misses some. The sample carries 400,000 or so clones, 8% to 10% recorded once. This clone was picked up a small number of times. As yet, its antigen is unknown. This clonotype originated in a man between 25 and 39 years old with type 1 diabetes. This chain connects TRBV28 to TRBJ1-5; a weak D match, TRBD1 (6 bases). The sample taken for sequencing was central memory CD4+ T cells from blood. CDR3 in DNA: TGTGCCAGCAGGACCGGACAGCATAATCAGCCCCAGCATTTT. Translation: CASRTGQHNQPQHF.